Below are 20 T cell receptor beta chains sequenced from a single sample in a study of CD8 T cells in Susac syndrome. Random hexamers primed reverse transcription of about 0.5 to 1 ug RNA. Each CDR3 protein is one row after TCRdb ran MiXCR on the immunoSEQ multiplex PCR reads. Here the sample spans around 71,000 distinct CDR3 sequences, roughly 95% being singletons. Sequenced: CD4+ T cells from PBMCs. The receptor source for this set is a human donor with multiple sclerosis.

V is TRBV11-3 and J is TRBJ1-6; a weak D match, TRBD1 (6 bases). The germline V gene has CDR1 SGHNT and CDR2 YENEEA. V was cut by 3 bases and J by 4 bases, with 10 bases left in between. The CDR3 sequence is 15 residues long. CDR3: CASSFSGQYNSPLHF. The CDR3 nucleotides read TGTGCCAGCAGCTTTTCTGGACAGTATAATTCACCCCTCCACTTT.

The chain recombines TRBV7-2 with TRBJ2-7; D gene uncertain. The CDR3 has 14 amino acids. Trimming left V 5 bases short and J 0 bases short, with 11 bases between. CDR1 and CDR2 from the germline V gene are SGHTA and FQGNSA. This CDR3 is CASSPTRASYEQYF. In nucleotides, the CDR3 is TGTGCCAGCAGCCCTACCCGGGCCTCCTACGAGCAGTACTTC.

The CDR3 DNA reads as TGTGCCAGCAAGGTCGGGGGATCCCTCAATGAGCAGTTCTTC. Amino acid sequence: CASKVGGSLNEQFF. The J gene is TRBJ2-1, the V gene TRBV5-4; D is possibly TRBD2 (6 bases). Trimming stripped 6 bases from V and 6 bases from J, with 16 bases between. The germline gives CDR1 SGHNT, CDR2 YYREEE (reference sequence). The CDR3 has 14 residues.

This clonotype has more than one count but fewer than ten. V is TRBV7-2 and J is TRBJ2-3; 8 bases match TRBD2. Per germline, CDR1 SGHTA and CDR2 FQGNSA. The CDR3 runs to 17 residues. The J segment lost 4 bases and the V segment lost 5 bases, leaving 14 bases of the junction unmatched. Written as DNA, the CDR3 is TGTGCCAGCAGCCAGACAATAGCGGGGCCCAGGGCAGATACGCAGTATTTT. It is translated as CASSQTIAGPRADTQYF.

The V call is TRBV7-2, the J call TRBJ2-6; D unclear. The CDR3 sequence is 19 residues long. Trimming took off 2 bases at V and 0 bases at J, with 17 bases between the two ends. Germline assignment: CDR1 SGHTA and CDR2 FQGNSA. Written as DNA, the CDR3 is TGTGCCAGCAGCTTACGAGGCGGACCGCAAAGCTCTGGGGCCAACGTCCTGACTTTC. This codes for CASSLRGGPQSSGANVLTF.

The DNA for the CDR3 is TGCGCCAGCAGCTTCCAACAGGGCCGCGTACACGAGCAGTACTTC. Protein product: CASSFQQGRVHEQYF. The V call is TRBV5-1, the J call TRBJ2-7; tentative D call: TRBD1 (6 bases). Germline values: CDR1 SGHRS, CDR2 YFSETQ. V lost 2 bases, J lost 5 bases, and 17 bases lay in between. The CDR3 has 15 residues.

The V gene is TRBV7-9, the J gene TRBJ1-5; 7 bases are shared with TRBD1. The junction had 2 bases not matched to a gene; V was cut back by 0 bases and J by 3 bases. Germline V lookup: CDR1 SEHNR, CDR2 FQNEAQ (reference sequence). The CDR3 sequence is 15 residues long. In DNA form, the CDR3 reads TGTGCCAGCAGCTTAGCAGGGGGCTTCAATCAGCCCCAGCATTTT. Residues: CASSLAGGFNQPQHF. Complete variable domain (other parts from reference TRBV7-9 and TRBJ1-5): DTGVSQNPRHKITKRGQNVTFRCDPISEHNRLYWYRQTLGQGPEFLTYFQNEAQLEKSRLLSDRFSAERPKGSFSTLEIQRTEQGDSAMYLCASSLAGGFNQPQHFGDGTRLSIL.

The chain's CDR3 is CSARAHRVGLAALTDTQYF. In DNA, the CDR3 is TGCAGTGCTAGAGCCCACCGGGTCGGACTAGCGGCACTCACAGATACGCAGTATTTT. The V call is TRBV20-1, the J call TRBJ2-3; 10 nucleotides agree with TRBD2. Germline V lookup: CDR1 DFQATT, CDR2 SNEGSKA (reference sequence). This CDR3 has 19 amino acids. V lost 1 base to trimming and J lost 2 bases; unmatched junction nucleotides: 15.

The rearrangement joins TRBV29-1 to TRBJ2-7; 7 bases match TRBD1. The J segment lost 7 bases and the V segment lost 8 bases, leaving 14 bases of the junction unmatched. The CDR3 sequence is 13 residues long. CDR1 and CDR2 (germline): SQVTM, ANQGSEA. Here the CDR3 reads CSPTTTGVGEQYF. The CDR3 DNA reads TGCAGCCCTACGACCACAGGGGTAGGAGAGCAGTACTTC.

CDR3 amino acids: CASSQGTGVLGSPLHF. The CDR3 DNA reads TGCGCCAGCAGCCAAGGGACAGGGGTTTTGGGTTCACCCCTCCACTTT. The chain carries TRBV4-3 and TRBJ1-6, with 9 bases lining up with TRBD1. The germline gives CDR1 LGHNA, CDR2 YSLEER. Trimming removed 1 base from V and 9 bases from J; junction bases left unmatched: 7. This CDR3 has 16 residues.

The CDR3 DNA reads as TGTGCCAGCAGATCGCGGGGGGCGGGCTACGAGCAGTACTTC. Translating gives CASRSRGAGYEQYF. The rearrangement joins TRBV6-2 or TRBV6-3 to TRBJ2-7, with TRBD2 matching over 8 bases. The CDR3 runs 14 residues. With V trimmed by 6 bases and J by 3 bases, 7 bases remained unmatched. In germline, CDR1 is MNHEY, CDR2 SVGEGT.

The chain couples TRBV20-1 to TRBJ2-7; D tentatively fits TRBD1 or TRBD2 (5 bases each). There are 13 residues in the CDR3. Germline CDR1 and CDR2: DFQATT and SNEGSKA (reference sequence). The germline V and J ends were trimmed by 0 bases and 3 bases, with 9 bases remaining between them. The CDR3 DNA is TGCAGTGCTAGAGATGGGGGAAGCTACGAGCAGTACTTC. Translated: CSARDGGSYEQYF.

The rearrangement uses TRBV18 and TRBJ2-7; 9 positions agree with TRBD1. CDR1 is KGHSH, CDR2 LQKENI, per germline. The CDR3 consists of 15 residues. The V gene end was trimmed by 6 bases and the J gene end by 7 bases; junction bases not matched to a gene: 13. CDR3: CASSRPGQGTKEQYF. In nucleotides, the CDR3 is TGTGCCAGCTCCCGGCCGGGACAGGGTACAAAAGAGCAGTACTTC.

V is TRBV5-1 and J is TRBJ2-5, with D perhaps given as TRBD1 or TRBD2 (5 bases each). Trimming stripped 3 bases from V and 1 base from J, with 10 bases between. Germline-derived CDR1 and CDR2 are SGHRS and YFSETQ. The CDR3 totals 14 residues. The CDR3 spells CASSWDLGQETQYF. The DNA of the CDR3 is TGCGCCAGCAGCTGGGACCTCGGCCAAGAGACCCAGTACTTC.

The chain is built from TRBV6-2 or TRBV6-3 and TRBJ2-7; no clear D gene. From germline, CDR1 is MNHEY and CDR2 SVGEGT. CDR3 size: 11 residues. V was shortened by 8 bases and J by 3 bases, with 8 bases between the two germline ends. Written as DNA, the CDR3 is TGTGCCAGCCAGGTTTACTACGAGCAGTACTTC. As protein: CASQVYYEQYF.

The V and J genes are TRBV6-2 or TRBV6-3 and TRBJ1-1; D is uncertain. The CDR3 sequence is 11 residues long. Germline V gene data show CDR1 as MNHEY and CDR2 as SVGEGT. V lost 10 bases and J lost 5, with 11 bases in between. CDR3 DNA: TGTGCCACGCTCACCGGGACTGAAGCTTTCTTT. Residues: CATLTGTEAFF.

This clonotype was counted once. J is TRBJ2-4 and V is TRBV27; D gene ambiguous. The V end was cut by 8 bases, the J end by 0 bases, with 8 bases between. This CDR3 is 13 amino acids long. Germline assignment: CDR1 MNHEY and CDR2 SMNVEV (reference sequence). CDR3 nucleotides: TGTGCCAGCCGATCGCTAGCCAAAAACATTCAGTACTTC. Protein sequence: CASRSLAKNIQYF.

V gene TRBV28 combines with J gene TRBJ2-2, with 12 bases matching TRBD1. The CDR3 consists of 15 residues. Trimming removed 3 bases from V and 7 bases from J; junction bases left unmatched: 3. Germline CDR1 and CDR2: MDHEN and SYDVKM. CDR3 in amino acids: CASSFGDRGRGELFF. In nucleotides, the CDR3 is TGTGCCAGCAGTTTCGGGGACAGGGGGCGCGGGGAGCTGTTTTTT.

The chain recombines TRBV29-1 with TRBJ2-5; the D gene is possibly TRBD1 (6 bases). CDR3 size: 16 residues. Trimming stripped 3 bases from V and 1 base from J, with 18 bases between. Germline CDR1 reads SQVTM; CDR2 reads ANQGSEA. The CDR3 sequence is CSVDLPPGTSQETQYF. The CDR3 nucleotides read TGCAGCGTTGATCTACCCCCGGGGACATCCCAAGAGACCCAGTACTTC.

The CDR3 spells CSASLENEQFF. As DNA, the CDR3 is TGCAGTGCTAGTTTGGAAAATGAGCAGTTCTTC. This chain joins TRBV20-1 and TRBJ2-1; D ambiguous. Germline loops: CDR1 DFQATT, CDR2 SNEGSKA (reference sequence). The V gene lost 3 bases and the J gene lost 7 bases, with 7 bases spanning the gap. CDR3 size: 11 residues.